This record looks at one T cell receptor beta chain sequence and its context. The clone's antigen remains unknown. No base-level quality is on record; no much larger clone is a single base apart. Looking up the germline V gene yields CDR1 SGHTA and CDR2 FQGNSA. Unmatched junction bases come to 7, with V trimmed by 1 base and J by 3 bases. From the cysteine through the phenylalanine, the CDR3 covers 16 amino acids. The DNA shown is the 48-base CDR3, in frame from base 1. This sample is drawn from a study of technical replicates of blood from a few donors (dated by TCRdb to between 2016 and 2019). Receptors were amplified or captured by the immunoSEQ multiplex PCR assay. This is the immuneACCESS table as TCRdb keeps it, with only in-frame sequences that have V and J called. A part of the clones is gone; compared with another copy, unresolved V genes explain less than half, and the rest is unexplained. The sample table contains over 85,000 clones; only one count was recorded for 85% to 95% of them. Jointly, the top ten make up about 0.27% of the sample.

This TCR was sampled from a human donor in good health. Material for sequencing was T cells isolated from PBMCs. The sequence links TRBV7-2 to TRBJ2-5; 8 bases in the junction line up with TRBD2. The DNA sequence is TGTGCCAGCAGCTTAGACTTCGCAGCGGGAGAAGAGACCCAGTACTTC. The translation is CASSLDFAAGEETQYF.